One sample yielded the 24 T cell receptor beta chains listed below, sequenced in a study of blood T cell repertoires in COVID-19. The assay was immunoSEQ multiplex PCR, and TCRdb's table has in-frame clones only and misses some. In the table there are 280,000 or so clones, roughly 90% of which are singletons. Sequenced input: PBMCs or T cells enriched from blood (not recorded which). The receptors shown here come from a woman aged 50 to 65 who had been exposed to COVID-19.

The rearrangement uses TRBV5-1 and TRBJ1-5; the D gene is possibly TRBD1 (6 bases). The germline gives CDR1 SGHRS, CDR2 YFSETQ. The length of the CDR3 is 14 residues. V was shortened by 4 bases and J by 2 bases, with 10 bases between the two germline ends. The CDR3 DNA follows: TGCGCCAGCAGCCTGGGGGGCCGCAATCAGCCCCAGCATTTT. It codes for CASSLGGRNQPQHF.

This chain connects TRBV18 to TRBJ2-5, with D tentatively TRBD2 (7 bases). The germline V gene has CDR1 KGHSH and CDR2 LQKENI. V was shortened by 2 bases and J by 3 bases, with 13 bases between the two germline ends. The length of the CDR3 is 15 residues. CDR3 sequence: CASSPVAGAEETQYF. CDR3 nucleotide sequence: TGTGCCAGCTCACCAGTGGCGGGGGCCGAAGAGACCCAGTACTTC.

This clone was recorded only once. The V call is TRBV10-3, the J call TRBJ1-3, with a tentative D call TRBD1 (6 bases). This CDR3 has 16 amino acids. Germline CDR1 ENHRY, CDR2 SYGVKD. V dropped 6 bases and J dropped 2 bases, with 17 bases sitting between them. In DNA form, the CDR3 reads TGTGCCATCAGCGCCTCCGGCAGGGGTACTGGAAACACCATATATTTT. It encodes CAISASGRGTGNTIYF.

This clone occurred once. The gene calls are TRBV7-9 and TRBJ2-7, with 11 bases aligning to TRBD1. The V and J ends lost 4 bases and 3 bases, in that order; junction bases with no gene match: 8. There are 16 residues in the CDR3. The germline gives CDR1 SEHNR, CDR2 FQNEAQ (reference sequence). The CDR3 is CASSSGGTGGLYEQYF. For the CDR3, the DNA is TGTGCCAGCAGCTCGGGAGGGACAGGGGGACTCTACGAGCAGTACTTC.

The chain employs TRBV28 and TRBJ2-6; 9 bases align to TRBD1. Per the germline V gene, CDR1 is MDHEN and CDR2 is SYDVKM. The CDR3 runs 18 residues. With V trimmed by 2 bases and J by 0 bases, 5 bases remained unmatched. The CDR3 loop reads CASSLGGQGPSGANVLTF. In DNA, the CDR3 is TGTGCCAGCAGTTTAGGGGGACAGGGCCCCTCTGGGGCCAACGTCCTGACTTTC.

This sequence joins TRBV30 and TRBJ1-1; a weak D match, TRBD1 (5 bases). Germline lookup yields CDR1 GTSNPN and CDR2 SVGIG (reference sequence). Trimming shortened V by 4 bases and J by 4 bases, and 16 bases separated the two germline ends. The CDR3 runs 14 residues. The CDR3 loop is CAWTSIRDSTEAFF. The CDR3 DNA reads TGTGCCTGGACTTCGATCAGGGATAGCACTGAAGCTTTCTTT.

J is TRBJ1-1 and V is TRBV4-1; D may be TRBD1 (6 bases). CDR1 MGHRA and CDR2 YSYEKL come from the germline V gene. CDR3 length: 15 amino acids. V lost 4 bases and J 0 bases, leaving 12 bases between the germline ends. CDR3 nucleotides: TGCGCCAGCAGCCCCACGGGGACATTGAACACTGAAGCTTTCTTT. This sequence encodes CASSPTGTLNTEAFF.

The chain combines TRBV18 with TRBJ1-2; D is perhaps TRBD1 (6 bases). The CDR3 loop spans 16 amino acids. V lost 6 bases and J 4 bases, leaving 21 bases between the germline ends. In germline, CDR1 is KGHSH, CDR2 LQKENI. In DNA form, the CDR3 reads TGTGCCAGCTCCCAGGGGTCCCCAAGAGAAGCCTATGGCTACACCTTC. It is translated as CASSQGSPREAYGYTF.

This chain uses TRBV5-4 with TRBJ2-1; 10 bases are a match to TRBD2. The CDR3 is 16 residues long. Germline CDR1 is SGHNT and CDR2 is YYREEE (reference sequence). V was pared by 4 bases and J by 10 bases, with 14 bases of the junction left unmatched. In nucleotides, the CDR3 is TGTGCCAGCAGCACCAGTATACTAGCGGGGAGTGCAGAGCAGTTCTTC. Translation: CASSTSILAGSAEQFF.

The chain carries TRBV7-2 and TRBJ2-3, with D hard to call. V gave up 0 bases and J gave up 10 bases, with 11 bases separating them. Per germline, CDR1 SGHTA and CDR2 FQGNSA. The CDR3 is 13 amino acids. The CDR3 loop reads CASSLAPREAQYF. The DNA for the CDR3 is TGTGCCAGCAGCTTAGCCCCTCGCGAGGCGCAGTATTTT.

The rearrangement joins TRBV5-8 to TRBJ1-5; tentatively, D is TRBD1 (6 bases). This CDR3 spans 17 amino acids. V dropped 0 bases and J dropped 0 bases, with 13 bases sitting between them. Germline CDR1 and CDR2: SGHTS and YDEGEE. CDR3 amino acids: CASSLVLSRGSNQPQHF. The DNA for the CDR3 is TGTGCCAGCAGCTTGGTTCTCAGCAGGGGTAGCAATCAGCCCCAGCATTTT.

Details on this clone: At the DNA level, this CDR3 is encoded by other sequences in the same sample as well. The chain employs TRBV28 and TRBJ1-1; no definite D call. CDR1 and CDR2 (germline): MDHEN, SYDVKM. V lost 7 bases to trimming and J lost 2 bases, with 5 bases between them. There are 11 residues in the CDR3. Here the CDR3 DNA reads TGTGCCAGCACACTTAACACTGAAGCTTTCTTT. Its translation: CASTLNTEAFF. The full variable domain, in which reference TRBV28 and TRBJ1-1 provide the parts outside the CDR3, is DVKVTQSSRYLVKRTGEKVFLECVQDMDHENMFWYRQDPGLGLRLIYFSYDVKMKEKGDIPEGYSVSREKKERFSLILESASTNQTSMYLCASTLNTEAFFGQGTRLTVV.

The chain recombines TRBV28 with TRBJ1-3, with a possible D match to TRBD1 (6 bases). CDR3 length equals 15 residues. The germline CDR1 and CDR2 sequences are MDHEN and SYDVKM. V was cut by 5 bases and J by 1 base, with 12 bases left in between. In nucleotides, the CDR3 is TGTGCCAGCAGTCCAGGGGCGGTATCTGGAAACACCATATATTTT. It is translated as CASSPGAVSGNTIYF.

V usage is TRBV10-3 and J usage is TRBJ1-2, with 10 bases that match TRBD1. The J segment lost 8 bases and the V segment lost 9 bases, leaving 3 bases of the junction unmatched. Looked up from germline, CDR1 is ENHRY and CDR2 is SYGVKD. This CDR3 has 11 amino acids. The CDR3 region is CAIGQGEGYTF. The CDR3 DNA is TGTGCCATAGGACAGGGGGAAGGCTACACCTTC.

This rearrangement joins TRBV13 to TRBJ2-7; tentatively, D is TRBD1 (5 bases). The germline CDR1 and CDR2 sequences are PRHDT and FYEKMQ (reference sequence). V lost 0 bases and J 10 bases, leaving 16 bases between the germline ends. The CDR3 sequence is 14 residues long. The CDR3 sequence: CASSLGYRTGPQYF. CDR3 DNA sequence: TGTGCCAGCAGCTTAGGCTATAGAACAGGTCCCCAGTACTTC.

V usage is TRBV30 and J usage is TRBJ2-5; 8 bases fit TRBD2. Trimming at V came to 0 bases and at J to 7 bases, leaving 22 bases not matched to a gene. Germline CDR1 reads GTSNPN; CDR2 reads SVGIG (reference sequence). The CDR3 has 19 residues. CDR3: CAWSVRSVSGELRGGTQYF. DNA of the CDR3: TGTGCCTGGAGTGTAAGATCGGTTAGCGGGGAGCTCAGGGGAGGGACCCAGTACTTC.

The chain couples TRBV4-2 to TRBJ2-7; D possibly corresponds to TRBD2 (6 bases). V was trimmed by 4 bases and J by 1 base, leaving 14 bases between them. The CDR3 has 15 residues. Germline CDR1 LGHNA, CDR2 YNFKEQ. The CDR3 loop reads CASSRGDDGSYEQYF. The CDR3 DNA sequence: TGTGCCAGCAGCCGCGGGGACGACGGTTCCTACGAGCAGTACTTC.

V usage is TRBV15 and J usage is TRBJ2-2; 8 bases line up with TRBD1. Unmatched junction bases numbered 8, after V lost 7 bases and J lost 4 bases. Germline CDR1 and CDR2: LNHNV and YYDKDF (reference sequence). This CDR3 comprises 15 residues. The CDR3, as DNA: TGTGCCACCAAAGACTCGGGACAGGTCACCGGGGAGCTGTTTTTT. It specifies CATKDSGQVTGELFF.

V and J are TRBV7-9 and TRBJ1-6; TRBD1 might be the D (5 bases). The germline gives CDR1 SEHNR, CDR2 FQNEAQ (reference sequence). The CDR3 consists of 16 residues. Trimming stripped 5 bases from V and 9 bases from J, with 20 bases between. The CDR3 sequence: CASSPGGGDFFSPLHF. The CDR3 region has the DNA TGTGCCAGCAGCCCCGGGGGAGGGGACTTTTTTTCACCCCTCCACTTT.

The chain employs TRBV13 and TRBJ1-1, with 9 bases that match TRBD1. CDR1 and CDR2 (germline): PRHDT, FYEKMQ (reference sequence). Germline trimming cut 5 bases from V and 2 bases from J; bases unmatched to any gene: 6. The CDR3 runs to 15 residues. This CDR3 reads CASSRRDRANTEAFF. As DNA, the CDR3 is TGTGCCAGCAGCCGAAGGGACAGGGCAAACACTGAAGCTTTCTTT.

The genes are TRBV6-5 and TRBJ2-5, with D perhaps matching TRBD2 (7 bases). The CDR3 runs to 14 residues. Trimming took off 7 bases at V and 1 base at J, with 13 bases between the two ends. Germline CDR1 MNHEY, CDR2 SVGAGI. CDR3 loop: CASIKGGSQETQYF. For the CDR3, the DNA is TGTGCCAGCATCAAGGGGGGGTCCCAAGAGACCCAGTACTTC.

The chain employs TRBV15 and TRBJ2-1, with TRBD2 matching 7 bases. The CDR3 totals 14 residues. Looked up from germline, CDR1 is LNHNV and CDR2 is YYDKDF (reference sequence). V lost 5 bases, J lost 5 bases, and 6 bases stayed unmatched. As DNA, the CDR3 is TGTGCCACCAGCCTCCATGGGGGGGACAATGAGCAGTTCTTC. Encoded protein: CATSLHGGDNEQFF.

This clone was found once. This chain uses TRBV28 with TRBJ1-2, with unresolved D. Deletions cut 3 bases from V and 8 bases from J, with 7 bases between. Germline assignment: CDR1 MDHEN and CDR2 SYDVKM. The CDR3 contains 11 residues. The CDR3 region has the DNA TGTGCCAGCAGTTTCTATCGAGGCTACACCTTC. It codes for CASSFYRGYTF.

The chain uses TRBV19 and TRBJ1-2, with 7 bases aligning to TRBD1. Losses at the gene ends were 3 bases for V and 5 bases for J; bases not matched to a gene: 9. CDR3 size: 15 residues. The germline V gene encodes CDR1 LNHDA and CDR2 SQIVND (reference sequence). The CDR3 DNA reads as TGTGCCAGTAGTATGGGTTCGGCCAGGGGGTATGGCTACACCTTC. Translation gives CASSMGSARGYGYTF.